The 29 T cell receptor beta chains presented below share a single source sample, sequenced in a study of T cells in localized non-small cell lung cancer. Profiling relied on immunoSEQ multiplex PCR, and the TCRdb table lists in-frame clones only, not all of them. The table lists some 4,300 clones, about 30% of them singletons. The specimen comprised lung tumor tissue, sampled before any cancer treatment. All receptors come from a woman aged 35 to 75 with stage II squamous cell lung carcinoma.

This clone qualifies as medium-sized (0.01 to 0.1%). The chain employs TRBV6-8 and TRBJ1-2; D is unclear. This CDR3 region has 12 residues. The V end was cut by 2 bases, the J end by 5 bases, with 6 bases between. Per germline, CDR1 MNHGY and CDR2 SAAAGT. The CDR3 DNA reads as TGTGCCAGCAGTTACGGCACGTATGGCTACACCTTC. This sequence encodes CASSYGTYGYTF.

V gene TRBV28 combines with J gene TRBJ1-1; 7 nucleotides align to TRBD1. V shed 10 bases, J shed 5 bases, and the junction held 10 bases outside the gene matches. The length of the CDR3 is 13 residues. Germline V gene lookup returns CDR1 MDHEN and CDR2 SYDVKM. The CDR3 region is CATVRQGGTEAFF. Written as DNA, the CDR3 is TGTGCCACGGTACGACAGGGCGGTACTGAAGCTTTCTTT.

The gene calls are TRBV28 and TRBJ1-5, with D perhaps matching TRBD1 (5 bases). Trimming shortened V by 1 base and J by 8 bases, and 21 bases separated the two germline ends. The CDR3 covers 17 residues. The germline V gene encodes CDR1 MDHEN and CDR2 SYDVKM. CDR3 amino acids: CASSLYTGADPSKPQHF. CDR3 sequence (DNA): TGTGCCAGCAGTTTATATACAGGCGCCGATCCCTCCAAGCCCCAGCATTTT.

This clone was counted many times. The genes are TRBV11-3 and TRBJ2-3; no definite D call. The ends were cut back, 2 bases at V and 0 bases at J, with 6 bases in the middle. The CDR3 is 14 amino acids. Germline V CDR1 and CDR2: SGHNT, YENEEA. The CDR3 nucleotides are TGTGCCAGCAGCTTATACCAGAGCACAGATACGCAGTATTTT. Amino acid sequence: CASSLYQSTDTQYF.

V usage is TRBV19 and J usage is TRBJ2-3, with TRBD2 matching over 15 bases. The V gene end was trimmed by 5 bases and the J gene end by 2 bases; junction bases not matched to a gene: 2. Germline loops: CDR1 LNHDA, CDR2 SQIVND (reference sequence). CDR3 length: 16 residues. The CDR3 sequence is CASSWTSGRATDTQYF. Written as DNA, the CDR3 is TGTGCCAGTAGTTGGACTAGCGGGAGGGCCACAGATACGCAGTATTTT.

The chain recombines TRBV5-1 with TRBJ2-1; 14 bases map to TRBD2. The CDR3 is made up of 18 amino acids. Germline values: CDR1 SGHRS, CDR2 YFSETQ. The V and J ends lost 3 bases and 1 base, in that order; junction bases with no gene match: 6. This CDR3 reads CASSWGLAGVGSYNEQFF. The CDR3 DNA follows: TGCGCCAGCAGCTGGGGACTAGCGGGAGTGGGATCCTACAATGAGCAGTTCTTC.

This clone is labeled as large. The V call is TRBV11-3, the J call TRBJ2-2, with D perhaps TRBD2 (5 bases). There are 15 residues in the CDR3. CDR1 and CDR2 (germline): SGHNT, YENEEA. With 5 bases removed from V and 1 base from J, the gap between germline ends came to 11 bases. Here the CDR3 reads CASSQSGRNTGELFF. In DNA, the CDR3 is TGTGCCAGCAGCCAAAGTGGGAGGAACACCGGGGAGCTGTTTTTT.

CDR3 residues: CASSRGGDNTEAFF. The CDR3 nucleotides are TGTGCCAGCAGTCGGGGGGGTGACAACACTGAAGCTTTCTTT. The rearrangement joins TRBV7-5 to TRBJ1-1. TRBV7-5 is described as a pseudogene. This CDR3 contains 14 residues.

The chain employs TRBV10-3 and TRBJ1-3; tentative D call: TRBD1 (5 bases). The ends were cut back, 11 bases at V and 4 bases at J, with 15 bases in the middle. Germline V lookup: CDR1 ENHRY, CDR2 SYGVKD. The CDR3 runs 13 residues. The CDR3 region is CAGTRARGNTIYF. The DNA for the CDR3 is TGTGCCGGAACCAGGGCGCGCGGAAACACCATATATTTT.

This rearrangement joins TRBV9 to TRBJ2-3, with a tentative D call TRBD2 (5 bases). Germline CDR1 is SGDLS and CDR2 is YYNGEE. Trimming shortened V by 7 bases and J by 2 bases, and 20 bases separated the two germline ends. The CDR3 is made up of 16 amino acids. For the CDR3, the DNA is TGTGCCAGCGTTTACTCCGTGACGGGATCCACAGATACGCAGTATTTT. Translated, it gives CASVYSVTGSTDTQYF.

Written as DNA, the CDR3 is TGTGCCAGCAGTTTATTTCAGGGAGTGGTGAGCAATCAGCCCCAGCATTTT. Translated: CASSLFQGVVSNQPQHF. This chain connects TRBV28 to TRBJ1-5, with a possible D match to TRBD1 (5 bases). CDR1 and CDR2 from the germline V gene are MDHEN and SYDVKM. This CDR3 is built from 17 residues. V lost 1 base and J lost 1, with 14 bases in between.

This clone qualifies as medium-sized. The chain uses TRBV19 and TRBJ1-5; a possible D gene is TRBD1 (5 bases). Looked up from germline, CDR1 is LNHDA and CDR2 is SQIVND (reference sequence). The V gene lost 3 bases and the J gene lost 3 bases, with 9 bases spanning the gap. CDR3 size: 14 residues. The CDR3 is CASSMDMTNQPQHF. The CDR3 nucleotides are TGTGCCAGTAGTATGGACATGACCAATCAGCCCCAGCATTTT.

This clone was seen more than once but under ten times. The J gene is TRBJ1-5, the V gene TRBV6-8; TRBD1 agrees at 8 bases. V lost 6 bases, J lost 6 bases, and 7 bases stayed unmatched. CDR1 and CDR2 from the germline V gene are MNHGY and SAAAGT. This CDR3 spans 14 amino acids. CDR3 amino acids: CASSADRGAQPQHF. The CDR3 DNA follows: TGTGCCAGCAGCGCAGACAGGGGTGCTCAGCCCCAGCATTTT.

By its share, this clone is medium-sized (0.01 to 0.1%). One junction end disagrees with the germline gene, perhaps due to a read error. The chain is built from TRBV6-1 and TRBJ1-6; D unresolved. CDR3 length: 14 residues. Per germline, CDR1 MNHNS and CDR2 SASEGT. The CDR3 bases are TGTGCCAGCAGTGAAGTCGCAGTTAATTCTCCCCTCCACTTT. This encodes CASSEVAVNSPLHF.

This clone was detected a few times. CDR3 DNA: TGTGCCAGCAGCCTTACAGGGGGCGGCACCGGGGAGCTGTTTTTT. Its translation: CASSLTGGGTGELFF. This chain connects TRBV11-3 to TRBJ2-2; 9 nucleotides match TRBD1. The CDR3 loop spans 15 amino acids. In germline, CDR1 is SGHNT, CDR2 YENEEA. V lost 5 bases to trimming and J lost 4 bases; unmatched junction nucleotides: 5.

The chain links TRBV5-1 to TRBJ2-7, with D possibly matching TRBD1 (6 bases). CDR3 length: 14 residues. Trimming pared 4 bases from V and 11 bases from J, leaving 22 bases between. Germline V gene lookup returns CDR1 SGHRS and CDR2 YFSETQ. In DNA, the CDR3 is TGCGCCAGCAGCAAGGGTGTGGAGGACAGTTGGAAGTACTTC. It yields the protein CASSKGVEDSWKYF.

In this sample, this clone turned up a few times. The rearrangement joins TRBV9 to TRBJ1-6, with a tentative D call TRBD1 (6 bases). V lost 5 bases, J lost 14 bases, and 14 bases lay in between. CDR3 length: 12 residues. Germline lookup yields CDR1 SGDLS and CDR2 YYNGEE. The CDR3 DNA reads TGTGCCAGCAGTGTTGACAGGAGCGCCCTCCACTTT. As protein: CASSVDRSALHF.

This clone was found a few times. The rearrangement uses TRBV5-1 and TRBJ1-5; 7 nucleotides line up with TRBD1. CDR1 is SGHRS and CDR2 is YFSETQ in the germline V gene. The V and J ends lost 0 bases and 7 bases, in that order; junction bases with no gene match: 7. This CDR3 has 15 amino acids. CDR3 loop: CASSLGEGASQPQHF. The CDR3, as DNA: TGCGCCAGCAGCTTGGGGGAGGGGGCCAGCCAGCCCCAGCATTTT.

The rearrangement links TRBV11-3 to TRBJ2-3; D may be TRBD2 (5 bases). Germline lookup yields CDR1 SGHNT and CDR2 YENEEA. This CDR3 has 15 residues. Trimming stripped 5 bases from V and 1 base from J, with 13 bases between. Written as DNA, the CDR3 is TGTGCCAGCAGCCTGAGCGGAGCGGGCACAGATACGCAGTATTTT. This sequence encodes CASSLSGAGTDTQYF.

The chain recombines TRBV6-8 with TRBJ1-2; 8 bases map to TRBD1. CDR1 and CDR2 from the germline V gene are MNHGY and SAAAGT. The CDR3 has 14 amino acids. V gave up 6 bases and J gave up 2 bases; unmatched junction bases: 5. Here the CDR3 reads CASRSGGSNYGYTF. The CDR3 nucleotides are TGTGCCAGCAGGTCAGGGGGCTCGAACTATGGCTACACCTTC.

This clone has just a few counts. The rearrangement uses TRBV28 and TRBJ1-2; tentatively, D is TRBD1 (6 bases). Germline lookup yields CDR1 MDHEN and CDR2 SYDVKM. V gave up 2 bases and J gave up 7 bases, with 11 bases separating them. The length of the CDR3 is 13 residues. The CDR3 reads CASSLGGATGYTF. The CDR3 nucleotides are TGTGCCAGCAGTTTAGGGGGGGCGACTGGCTACACCTTC.

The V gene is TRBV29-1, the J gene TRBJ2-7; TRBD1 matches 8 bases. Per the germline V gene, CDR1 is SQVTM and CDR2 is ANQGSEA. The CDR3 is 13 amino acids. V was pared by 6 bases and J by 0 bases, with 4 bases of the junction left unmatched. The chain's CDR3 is CSVRDRHSYEQYF. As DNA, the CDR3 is TGCAGCGTGCGGGACAGGCACTCCTACGAGCAGTACTTC.

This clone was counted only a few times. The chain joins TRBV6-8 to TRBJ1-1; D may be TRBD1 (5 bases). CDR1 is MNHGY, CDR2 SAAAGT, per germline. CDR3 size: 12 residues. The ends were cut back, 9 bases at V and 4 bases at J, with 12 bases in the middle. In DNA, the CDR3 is TGTGCCAGTCGCTGGGGGGGCACTGAAGCTTTCTTT. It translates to CASRWGGTEAFF.

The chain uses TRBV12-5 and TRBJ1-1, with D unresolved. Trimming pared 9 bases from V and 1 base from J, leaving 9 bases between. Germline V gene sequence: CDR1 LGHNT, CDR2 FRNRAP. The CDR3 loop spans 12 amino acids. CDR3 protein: CASALGNTEAFF. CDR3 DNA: TGTGCTAGCGCTCTAGGGAACACTGAAGCTTTCTTT. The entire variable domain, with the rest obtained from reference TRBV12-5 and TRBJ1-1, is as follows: DARVTQTPRHKVTEMGQEVTMRCQPILGHNTVFWYRQTMMQGLELLAYFRNRAPLDDSGMPKDRFSAEMPDATLATLKIQPSEPRDSAVYFCASALGNTEAFFGQGTRLTVV.

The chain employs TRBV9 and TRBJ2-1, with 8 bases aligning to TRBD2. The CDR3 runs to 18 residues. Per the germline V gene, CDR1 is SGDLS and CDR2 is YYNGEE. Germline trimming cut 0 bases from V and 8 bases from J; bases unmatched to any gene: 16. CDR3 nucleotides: TGTGCCAGCAGCGTAGGGGCTAGCGGGTCCCAATTCATCTATGAGCAGTTCTTC. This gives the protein CASSVGASGSQFIYEQFF.

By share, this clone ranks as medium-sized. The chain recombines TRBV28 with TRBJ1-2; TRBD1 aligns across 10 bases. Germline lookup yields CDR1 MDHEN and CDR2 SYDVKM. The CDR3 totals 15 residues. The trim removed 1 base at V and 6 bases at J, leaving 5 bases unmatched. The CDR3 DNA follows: TGTGCCAGCAGTTTATTCAGGGGGACAGGGGATGGCTACACCTTC. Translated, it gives CASSLFRGTGDGYTF.

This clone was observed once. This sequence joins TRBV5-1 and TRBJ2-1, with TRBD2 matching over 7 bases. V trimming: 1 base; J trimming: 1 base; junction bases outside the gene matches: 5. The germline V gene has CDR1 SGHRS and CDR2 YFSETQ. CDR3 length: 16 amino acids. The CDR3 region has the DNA TGCGCCAGCAGCTTGATGGCGGGAGCGTCCTACAATGAGCAGTTCTTC. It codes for CASSLMAGASYNEQFF.

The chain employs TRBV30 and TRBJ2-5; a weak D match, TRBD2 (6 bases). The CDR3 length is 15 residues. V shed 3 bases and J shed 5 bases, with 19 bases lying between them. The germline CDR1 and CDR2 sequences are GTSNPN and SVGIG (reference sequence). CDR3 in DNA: TGTGCCTGGAGGGGGGGTTTGAAGACGCGGGAGACCCAGTACTTC. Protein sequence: CAWRGGLKTRETQYF.

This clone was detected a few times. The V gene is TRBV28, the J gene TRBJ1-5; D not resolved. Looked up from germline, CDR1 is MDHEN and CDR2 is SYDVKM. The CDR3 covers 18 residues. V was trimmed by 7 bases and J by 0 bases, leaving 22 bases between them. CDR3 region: CASKGGGGSLYSNQPQHF. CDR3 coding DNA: TGTGCCAGCAAAGGAGGTGGCGGAAGCCTCTATAGCAATCAGCCCCAGCATTTT.